A selection of T cell receptor beta chains follows, all from one sample in a study of blood T cells in healthy people across ages. TCRdb independently ran MiXCR on the 5' RACE reads; one entry per CDR3 protein. The sample shows 800,000 to 1,000,000 distinct CDR3 sequences, approximately 49% of them seen only once. Sample: blood. The receptors here all came from a young man in good health. Both conserved end residues are part of each CDR3. The D gene is left open where the match is weak. Clone size is not always given. Where it is, it says once, few, many or a class for expanded clones.

j_call v_call clone_size d_call cdr3_nt cdr3_aa
TRBJ1-2 TRBV24-1 few TRBD1 TGTGCCACCAGTGACCCGAATAGACAGGGGGCGTTTGGTGGCTACACCTTC CATSDPNRQGAFGGYTF
TRBJ2-7 TRBV7-3 . . TGTGCCAGCAGCTCAACGGCCGGGTCCTACGAGCAGTACTTC CASSSTAGSYEQYF
TRBJ2-6 TRBV4-3 few . TGCGCCAGCAGCCAAGATACGGACTCTGGGGCCAACGTCCTGACTTTC CASSQDTDSGANVLTF
TRBJ2-1 TRBV4-1 . TRBD2 TGCGCCTGCAGCCAACCCTTATCCGGGGGGGCCTACAATGAGCAGTTCTTC CACSQPLSGGAYNEQFF
TRBJ2-1 TRBV3-1 many TRBD2 TGTGCCAGCAGCCAAGTTTTAGCGGGGGTGGGTGAGCAGTTCTTC CASSQVLAGVGEQFF
TRBJ2-1 TRBV15 many TRBD2 TGTGCCACCAGCAGGGGCGGGGGCTACAATGAGCAGTTCTTC CATSRGGGYNEQFF
TRBJ2-1 TRBV28 few TRBD2 TGTGCCAGCAGTTTACACACGGGGGGTACCTACAATGAGCAGTTCTTC CASSLHTGGTYNEQFF
TRBJ2-5 TRBV7-9 . TRBD1 TGTGCCAGCAGCTTGGGACAGAACTTTCAAGAGACCCAGTACTTC CASSLGQNFQETQYF
TRBJ1-2 TRBV7-9 few TRBD1 TGTGCCAGCAGCTTAGAGACAGGGGCCTTCTATGGCTACACCTTC CASSLETGAFYGYTF
TRBJ2-5 TRBV5-1 . TRBD1 TGCGCCAGCAGCTTGGAGGGGGCAGGGGAGACCCAGTACTTC CASSLEGAGETQYF
TRBJ1-1 TRBV12-3/TRBV12-4 . . TGTGCCAGCAGTCACGGACAGAAGAACACTGAAGCTTTCTTT CASSHGQKNTEAFF
TRBJ2-1 TRBV5-1 . . TGCGCCAGCAGCTCGACAGCCGGCGGGAATGAGCAGTTCTTC CASSSTAGGNEQFF
TRBJ2-7 TRBV11-2 few TRBD2 TGTGCCAGCAGCCAAGTAGCGGGGAGGTCTTGGGAGCAGTACTTC CASSQVAGRSWEQYF
TRBJ2-3 TRBV3-1 . . TGTGCCAGCAGCTGGGACTCCCGCGAGGAGATCACAGATACGCAGTATTTT CASSWDSREEITDTQYF
TRBJ2-1 TRBV6-2/TRBV6-3 many TRBD1 TGTGCCAGCAGTCGACGAAACTTCCGAAGGGACAGGGAAACAAGCCAATACAATGAGCAGTTCTTC CASSRRNFRRDRETSQYNEQFF
TRBJ2-7 TRBV4-2 . TRBD2 TGTGCCAGCAGCCTGCTTAGCGGGGGGGCCTCCTACGAGCAGTACTTC CASSLLSGGASYEQYF
TRBJ2-1 TRBV9 . . TGTGCCAGCAGCGTAGGCGGAGGCGCCTTCAATGAGCAGTTCTTC CASSVGGGAFNEQFF
TRBJ2-3 TRBV29-1 . TRBD1 TGCGGATTCCGAGGGACAGACACTAGCACAGATACGCAGTATTTT CGFRGTDTSTDTQYF
TRBJ2-7 TRBV27 few TRBD1 TGTGCCAGCAGTTTTCAGGGGGCCGGCTACGAGCAGTACTTC CASSFQGAGYEQYF
TRBJ2-1 TRBV7-2 . TRBD2 TGTGCCAGCAGCGACAATCTAGCGGGGGGGCGGAATGAGCAGTTCTTC CASSDNLAGGRNEQFF
TRBJ1-6 TRBV6-5 . TRBD1 TGTGCCAGCAGGACAGGGTCCCATAATTCACCCCTCCACTTT CASRTGSHNSPLHF
TRBJ2-7 TRBV4-1 few . TGCGCCAGCAGCCAAGATTCGAGGGGCGCCGAGCAGTACTTC CASSQDSRGAEQYF
TRBJ1-5 TRBV27 . TRBD1 TGTGCCAGCAGTCCCGGGACAGCCACCGGTCAGCCCCAGCATTTT CASSPGTATGQPQHF
TRBJ2-7 TRBV10-3 few TRBD1 TGTGCCACCGGCGGGACAGGATTTTACGAGCAGTACTTC CATGGTGFYEQYF
TRBJ2-3 TRBV19 . TRBD1 TGTGCCAGTAGATTTGGACAGGCGGGCGCAGGTACGCAGTATTTT CASRFGQAGAGTQYF
TRBJ1-1 TRBV20-1 once TRBD1 TGCAGTGCGCCGGACAGGGGCCTCACTGAAGCTTTCTTT CSAPDRGLTEAFF
TRBJ2-1 TRBV7-9 . . TGTGCCAGCAGCCCCTCCGGGACTGTGACCTACAATGAGCAGTTCTTC CASSPSGTVTYNEQFF
TRBJ2-3 TRBV7-2 . . TGTGCCAGCAGCCAACCGGCTGGGGAGCGGTACACAGATACGCAGTATTTT CASSQPAGERYTDTQYF
TRBJ2-7 TRBV7-6 few TRBD2 TGTGCCAGCAGCCGGGGGATAGCGGGGGGCAAGCCCTACGAGCAGTACTTC CASSRGIAGGKPYEQYF
TRBJ2-7 TRBV10-3 . TRBD1 TGTGCCATCAGTGACTCGACAGGGTGGTCTTACGAGCAGTACTTC CAISDSTGWSYEQYF
TRBJ2-7 TRBV7-2 . . TGTGCCAGCAGTCCGGGACACCGCCCTCGAGAGCAGTACTTC CASSPGHRPREQYF
TRBJ2-5 TRBV7-9 . TRBD1 TGTGCCAACAGCTCTCAATTTATCCGACAGGGTCAAGAGACCCAGTACTTC CANSSQFIRQGQETQYF
TRBJ2-1 TRBV6-7 once TRBD2 TGTGCCAGCAGCTTAGCGGGGGGCCGTGACTCCTACAATGAGCAGTTCTTC CASSLAGGRDSYNEQFF
TRBJ1-4 TRBV11-2 . . TGTGCCAGCAGCGTAGGACTCAGTGAAAAACTGTTTTTT CASSVGLSEKLFF
TRBJ1-4 TRBV10-3 . . TGTGCCATCAGTTCCGGACAGAATAATGAAAAACTGTTTTTT CAISSGQNNEKLFF
TRBJ2-3 TRBV6-2/TRBV6-3 once TRBD2 TGTGCCAGCAGTTACTCGAGTTGGCGGGGGGCCAGCACAGATACGCAGTATTTT CASSYSSWRGASTDTQYF
TRBJ2-5 TRBV24-1 few . TGTGCCACCAGTGATTTCGCGGACGGTCAAGAGACCCAGTACTTC CATSDFADGQETQYF
TRBJ2-1 TRBV6-1 . . TGTGCCAGCAGGGACGGTGGTTCAGGGTGGTCCTACAATGAGCAGTTCTTC CASRDGGSGWSYNEQFF
TRBJ2-3 TRBV14 few TRBD2 TGTGCCAGTAGCCACCTAGCGGCCTCCACAGATACGCAGTATTTT CASSHLAASTDTQYF
TRBJ1-2 TRBV18 . . TGTGCCAGCTCACCAATGGGAGTGAACTGTGGCTACACCTTC CASSPMGVNCGYTF
TRBJ2-5 TRBV15 . . TGTGCCACCAGCAGACCGGGCTACAACGGAGAGACCCAGTACTTC CATSRPGYNGETQYF
TRBJ1-6 TRBV4-1 . . TGCGCCAGCAGCCATTACAGGGAAGGGTCACCCCCCCACTTT CASSHYREGSPPHF
TRBJ2-6 TRBV4-2 . . TGTGCCAGCAGCCAAGTGACTACTATCTCTGGGGCCAACGTCCTGACTTTC CASSQVTTISGANVLTF
TRBJ2-1 TRBV2 few . TGTGCCAGCAGCTCAGACTATCCCCGCGCCGGTGAGCAGTTCTTC CASSSDYPRAGEQFF
TRBJ1-2 TRBV5-4 . . TGTGCCAGCAGCTCGGACGTCGCCTATGGCTACACCTTC CASSSDVAYGYTF
TRBJ1-2 TRBV29-1 . . TGCAGCGGCGCGGTGGAGGGGGATGGCTACACCTTC CSGAVEGDGYTF
TRBJ2-3 TRBV28 . TRBD1 TGTGCCAGCAGGGAGGCGACAGGGAAGCCCTTCACAGATACGCAGTATTTT CASREATGKPFTDTQYF
TRBJ2-2 TRBV27 . . TGTGCCAGCAGTTTACTCGAGGGCGTAGGGACCAGGGAGCTGTTTTTT CASSLLEGVGTRELFF
TRBJ2-5 TRBV29-1 . TRBD1 TGCAGCGGCGGGACAGGCAGTGGGACCCAGTACTTC CSGGTGSGTQYF
TRBJ2-7 TRBV27 . TRBD2 TGTGCCAGCCGCTACGGGGGGGGGACCTACGAGCAGTACTTC CASRYGGGTYEQYF
TRBJ2-1 TRBV5-1 . . TGCGCCAGCAGGACCGGGATGGTCTACAATGAGCAGTTCTTC CASRTGMVYNEQFF
TRBJ1-4 TRBV4-1 . TRBD1 TGCGCCTGCAGCCAAGAAGGCCCGACAGGGTCTGAAAAACTGTTTTTT CACSQEGPTGSEKLFF
TRBJ2-7 TRBV6-1 . . TGTGCCAGCAGTGAAATGGGGGGCGAGCAGTACTTC CASSEMGGEQYF
TRBJ1-6 TRBV7-8 few . TGTGCCAGCAGCTTAGGGGGAGGGGCGTCACCCCTCCACTTT CASSLGGGASPLHF
TRBJ2-5 TRBV6-6 . . TGTGCCAGCAGTCGCCCCATCCAAGAGACCCAGTACTTC CASSRPIQETQYF
TRBJ2-3 TRBV7-3 . . TGTGCCAGCAGATCCGACAGACTCAGCACAGATACGCAGTATTTT CASRSDRLSTDTQYF
TRBJ2-3 TRBV5-1 . TRBD2 TGCGCCAGCAGCTCCCTAGCTAGCGGGGAGAGGACAGATACGCAGTATTTT CASSSLASGERTDTQYF
TRBJ2-7 TRBV6-2/TRBV6-3 many . TGTGCCAGCAGTTACGTCTACGAGCAGTACTTC CASSYVYEQYF
TRBJ2-1 TRBV20-1 . TRBD2 TGCAGTGCTCTACTCCAGCGGGGGGACAACAATGAGCAGTTCTTC CSALLQRGDNNEQFF